The clone carrying this T cell receptor beta chain came up a few times. The data belong to a study of T-cell reconstitution after alpha-beta-depleted transplantation in children. The germline gives CDR1 ENHRY, CDR2 SYGVKD. This CDR3 has 14 residues. Unique molecular identifiers were used in preparing the TCRbeta library. TCRdb reanalysed the PCR reads using MiXCR and keeps one entry per CDR3 protein. The sample lists about 980,000 distinct CDR3 sequences; about 29% were seen once. The chain carries TRBV10-3 and TRBJ1-2; tentatively, D is TRBD1 (5 bases). The receptor comes from a boy under two years old who had a stem cell transplant for SCID, so the T cells may come from the graft donor. The starting material was PBMCs, mostly from graft donor cells, obtained 360 days after TCRalphabeta/CD19-depleted stem cell transplant. CDR3 protein: CATSVGDESYGYTF. In DNA, the CDR3 is TGTGCGACCTCTGTCGGGGACGAATCCTATGGCTACACCTTC.